The 21 T cell receptor beta chains reported below all come from one sample, sequenced in a study of T cell changes during pregnancy in multiple sclerosis. Clones were sequenced by immunoSEQ multiplex PCR, and TCRdb holds only the in-frame ones, with some missing. The sample includes 90,000 or so clones, around 90% of them seen just once. The source material was peripheral blood, sampled in the first trimester of pregnancy. The origin of the receptors is a female donor with multiple sclerosis, enrolled in a pregnancy study.

This chain links TRBV7-9 with TRBJ2-3; D is undetermined. V lost 4 bases and J 5 bases, leaving 7 bases between the germline ends. CDR3 length: 12 amino acids. Per germline, CDR1 SEHNR and CDR2 FQNEAQ (reference sequence). This CDR3 is CASSSDLDTQYF. The CDR3 bases are TGTGCCAGCAGCTCTGACTTAGATACGCAGTATTTT.

The genes are TRBV7-9 and TRBJ1-1; maybe TRBD1 (5 bases). Germline V gene sequence: CDR1 SEHNR, CDR2 FQNEAQ (reference sequence). The CDR3 loop spans 15 amino acids. The ends were cut back, 3 bases at V and 1 base at J, with 12 bases in the middle. The CDR3 here is CASSFQTVGNTEAFF. CDR3 DNA sequence: TGTGCCAGCAGCTTTCAGACAGTAGGGAACACTGAAGCTTTCTTT.

The CDR3 DNA reads as TGTGCCAGCAGCCCCGGCGGCGGGGCCTCGTTGGGTGAGCAGTTCTTC. Protein product: CASSPGGGASLGEQFF. The chain is built from TRBV7-6 and TRBJ2-1, with D possibly TRBD2 on 6 matching bases. Per the germline V gene, CDR1 is SGHVS and CDR2 is FNYEAQ. V lost 5 bases to trimming and J lost 9 bases, with 23 bases between them. CDR3 length: 16 amino acids. Variable domain in full (rest from reference TRBV7-6 and TRBJ2-1): GAGVSQSPRYKVTKRGQDVALRCDPISGHVSLYWYRQALGQGPEFLTYFNYEAQQDKSGLPNDRFSAERPEGSISTLTIQRTEQRDSAMYRCASSPGGGASLGEQFFGPGTRLTVL.

The V gene is TRBV4-3, the J gene TRBJ2-1; 12 nucleotides line up with TRBD2. V shed 1 base and J 7 bases; nucleotides not matched to a gene: 8. The CDR3 runs 17 residues. Per the germline V gene, CDR1 is LGHNA and CDR2 is YSLEER. This CDR3 is CASSQVGLAGGRNEQFF. The CDR3 DNA is TGCGCCAGCAGCCAAGTTGGTCTAGCGGGAGGGCGGAATGAGCAGTTCTTC.

The chain joins TRBV11-3 to TRBJ2-7; D is perhaps TRBD1 (6 bases). Germline V gene data show CDR1 as SGHNT and CDR2 as YENEEA. This CDR3 region has 13 residues. Trimming stripped 4 bases from V and 5 bases from J, with 12 bases between. DNA for the CDR3: TGTGCCAGCAGCTCGTCCGAGGGGGACGAGCAGTACTTC. Its translation: CASSSSEGDEQYF.

This clone showed up just a few times. This chain links TRBV7-9 with TRBJ1-1, with 7 positions matching TRBD1. After removal of 5 bases from V and 1 base from J, the junction contained 1 base not matched to a gene. CDR1 SEHNR and CDR2 FQNEAQ come from the germline V gene (reference sequence). The CDR3 runs 13 residues. The CDR3 DNA reads as TGTGCCAGCAGCCGACAGGGGAACACTGAAGCTTTCTTT. As protein: CASSRQGNTEAFF.

The chain links TRBV7-9 to TRBJ2-5; 10 nucleotides line up with TRBD1. V lost 1 base to trimming and J lost 3 bases; unmatched junction nucleotides: 2. The CDR3 has 15 residues. Germline V CDR1 and CDR2: SEHNR, FQNEAQ (reference sequence). CDR3 sequence (DNA): TGTGCCAGCAGCTTAGAGGACAGGGGGGAAGAGACCCAGTACTTC. Translation gives CASSLEDRGEETQYF.

This clone was detected only once. This chain connects TRBV9 to TRBJ2-2; 7 bases fit TRBD1. V was clipped by 4 bases and J by 2 bases; unmatched bases: 5. This CDR3 has 15 amino acids. CDR1 is SGDLS, CDR2 YYNGEE, per germline. The CDR3 DNA is TGTGCCAGCAGCAGTCGGGACAGAAACACCGGGGAGCTGTTTTTT. As protein: CASSSRDRNTGELFF.

The chain couples TRBV27 to TRBJ1-2; D may be TRBD1 (6 bases). This CDR3 comprises 13 residues. The germline V and J ends were trimmed by 9 bases and 8 bases, with 19 bases remaining between them. Germline lookup yields CDR1 MNHEY and CDR2 SMNVEV (reference sequence). CDR3 sequence (DNA): TGTGCCAGTTCGGACAGCTCGGTTTACGGCTACACCTTC. Translated: CASSDSSVYGYTF.

V gene TRBV28 combines with J gene TRBJ2-5; 14 bases fit TRBD2. The CDR3 is 17 amino acids. V lost 5 bases and J lost 1; bases outside the gene matches: 6. Germline V gene data show CDR1 as MDHEN and CDR2 as SYDVKM. The CDR3 bases are TGTGCCAGCAGTCCGGGACTAGCGGGAGTCCTCCAAGAGACCCAGTACTTC. Its protein is CASSPGLAGVLQETQYF.

The chain is built from TRBV7-9 and TRBJ1-2; TRBD1 agrees at 7 bases. This CDR3 comprises 17 residues. V was pared by 1 base and J by 2 bases, with 10 bases of the junction left unmatched. From germline, CDR1 is SEHNR and CDR2 FQNEAQ (reference sequence). CDR3 amino acids: CASSLEMGQNPNYGYTF. The DNA for the CDR3 is TGTGCCAGCAGCTTAGAAATGGGACAGAATCCCAACTATGGCTACACCTTC. Combining the CDR3 with reference TRBV7-9 and TRBJ1-2 gives the whole variable domain DTGVSQNPRHKITKRGQNVTFRCDPISEHNRLYWYRQTLGQGPEFLTYFQNEAQLEKSRLLSDRFSAERPKGSFSTLEIQRTEQGDSAMYLCASSLEMGQNPNYGYTFGSGTRLTVV.

V is TRBV5-4 and J is TRBJ1-2; the D gene is possibly TRBD1 (6 bases). The CDR3 has 13 amino acids. Germline V gene data show CDR1 as SGHNT and CDR2 as YYREEE (reference sequence). The ends were cut back, 3 bases at V and 4 bases at J, with 10 bases in the middle. The CDR3 loop reads CASSSGVGYGYTF. The CDR3 region has the DNA TGTGCCAGCAGCTCAGGGGTAGGCTATGGCTACACCTTC. Supplemented by reference TRBV5-4 and TRBJ1-2, the full variable domain reads ETGVTQSPTHLIKTRGQQVTLRCSSQSGHNTVSWYQQALGQGPQFIFQYYREEENGRGNFPPRFSGLQFPNYSSELNVNALELDDSALYLCASSSGVGYGYTFGSGTRLTVV.

V is TRBV7-6 and J is TRBJ2-7; the match to TRBD1 covers 8 bases. The ends lost 3 bases at V and 1 base at J; junction bases unmatched: 2. CDR3 length: 14 amino acids. The V gene's germline CDR1 is SGHVS and CDR2 FNYEAQ. DNA for the CDR3: TGTGCCAGCAGCTTTCGGACAGGGTCCTACGAGCAGTACTTC. It specifies CASSFRTGSYEQYF.

The V and J genes are TRBV6-5 and TRBJ1-5; 7 nucleotides align to TRBD1. This CDR3 has 14 amino acids. After removal of 5 bases from V and 6 bases from J, the junction contained 7 bases not matched to a gene. Germline-derived CDR1 and CDR2 are MNHEY and SVGAGI. The CDR3: CASSPDRAGQPQHF. The CDR3 DNA sequence: TGTGCCAGCAGTCCCGACAGGGCGGGTCAGCCCCAGCATTTT.

The chain employs TRBV19 and TRBJ1-3; D uncertain. Deletions cut 8 bases from V and 0 bases from J, with 11 bases between. CDR1 and CDR2 from the germline V gene are LNHDA and SQIVND (reference sequence). The CDR3 loop spans 14 amino acids. The CDR3 DNA sequence: TGTGCCAGTGCCGACTGGAGCTCTGGAAACACCATATATTTT. Encoded protein: CASADWSSGNTIYF.

This clone was detected once. CDR3 protein: CASKGQSGNTIYF. The CDR3 DNA reads TGTGCCAGCAAGGGACAGTCTGGAAACACCATATATTTT. This chain links TRBV2 with TRBJ1-3, with 7 bases lining up with TRBD1. This CDR3 contains 13 residues. Per the germline V gene, CDR1 is SNHLY and CDR2 is FYNNEI. J lost 1 base, V lost 7 bases, and 1 base had no gene match.

This chain connects TRBV10-1 to TRBJ2-6; possibly TRBD2 for D (6 bases). Looked up from germline, CDR1 is WNHNN and CDR2 is SYGVQD (reference sequence). The CDR3 is 15 amino acids. V was cut by 4 bases and J by 4 bases, with 11 bases left in between. Here the CDR3 DNA reads TGCGCCAGCAGTGGCGGGACCCTAGGGGCCAACGTCCTGACTTTC. Translated: CASSGGTLGANVLTF.

The chain combines TRBV11-2 with TRBJ1-1; 8 bases agree with TRBD1. This CDR3 comprises 15 residues. V lost 5 bases and J lost 4; bases outside the gene matches: 9. From germline, CDR1 is SGHAT and CDR2 FQNNGV. CDR3 sequence: CASSLRTGTSTEAFF. For the CDR3, the DNA is TGTGCCAGCAGCCTTAGGACAGGGACATCCACTGAAGCTTTCTTT.

The chain links TRBV30 to TRBJ1-5; D gene ambiguous. Trimming cost V 2 bases and J 2 bases, with 13 bases left between them. The CDR3 covers 15 residues. Germline lookup yields CDR1 GTSNPN and CDR2 SVGIG (reference sequence). Written as DNA, the CDR3 is TGTGCCTGGAGTCGCGGGCTGGTGGGCAATCAGCCCCAGCATTTT. Its protein is CAWSRGLVGNQPQHF. The full variable domain, its missing parts supplied by reference TRBV30 and TRBJ1-5, is SQTIHQWPATLVQPVGSPLSLECTVEGTSNPNLYWYRQAAGRGLQLLFYSVGIGQISSEVPQNLSASRPQDRQFILSSKKLLLSDSGFYLCAWSRGLVGNQPQHFGDGTRLSIL.

The chain joins TRBV7-6 to TRBJ1-2; 10 bases are shared with TRBD1. Per germline, CDR1 SGHVS and CDR2 FNYEAQ. With 2 bases clipped from V and 4 bases from J, the junction kept 13 bases outside the gene matches. The CDR3 is 18 amino acids. The CDR3 sequence is CASSLRGRGTGEGYGYTF. CDR3 sequence (DNA): TGTGCCAGCAGCTTACGAGGGCGCGGGACAGGGGAGGGCTATGGCTACACCTTC. The variable domain in full, completed from reference TRBV7-6 and TRBJ1-2, reads GAGVSQSPRYKVTKRGQDVALRCDPISGHVSLYWYRQALGQGPEFLTYFNYEAQQDKSGLPNDRFSAERPEGSISTLTIQRTEQRDSAMYRCASSLRGRGTGEGYGYTFGSGTRLTVV.

This clone was recorded only once. The chain couples TRBV7-3 to TRBJ2-1; weak D call: TRBD2 (6 bases). CDR1 is SGHTA, CDR2 FQGTGA, per germline. V lost 2 bases and J lost 8, with 16 bases in between. CDR3 length: 15 amino acids. The CDR3 DNA reads TGTGCCAGCAGCTTAGGCGGGAAATATAACGATGAGCAGTTCTTC. Its translation: CASSLGGKYNDEQFF. Full variable domain (outside the CDR3, taken from reference TRBV7-3 and TRBJ2-1): GAGVSQTPSNKVTEKGKYVELRCDPISGHTALYWYRQSLGQGPEFLIYFQGTGAADDSGLPNDRFFAVRPEGSVSTLKIQRTERGDSAVYLCASSLGGKYNDEQFFGPGTRLTVL.